This TCR beta chain emerged from a study of blood T cell repertoires in COVID-19. Study overall: Some COVID-19 samples were acute and others convalescent; all came from the United States, Italy and Spain. PBMCs, B-cell-depleted T cells, or T cells provided the cDNA or gDNA that made up the material.

Patients from Seattle were sampled longitudinally, starting during active infection. Original analysis: The authors estimated nucleated cell counts from reference gene primer amplification. The table came from immunoSEQ multiplex PCR; TCRdb's copy has only in-frame clones and leaves some out. V and J calls and clone size are as listed in that table; D and trimming were resolved from the DNA. Among a few hundred thousand clones listed, 70% to 90% were seen once. V was trimmed by 6 bases and J by 5 bases, leaving 11 bases between them. The CDR3 has 13 residues. CDR1 and CDR2 (germline): SGHVS, FQNEAQ. The sequence was collected from a man younger than 35 with COVID-19, enrolled during active disease. V is TRBV7-8 and J is TRBJ1-5, with a weak D call TRBD1 (6 bases). Sequencing was done on a sample of peripheral blood. The CDR3 DNA reads as TGTGCCAGCAGGGGGGCGGACCATCAGCCCCAGCATTTT. Its protein product is CASRGADHQPQHF.